This T cell receptor beta chain was profiled in a study of CD8 T cells in Susac syndrome. Germline V gene sequence: CDR1 KGHSH, CDR2 LQKENI. The CDR3 has 14 amino acids. The V gene lost 3 bases and the J gene lost 4 bases, with 12 bases spanning the gap. RNA totalling about 0.5 to 1 ug underwent reverse transcription with random hexamers. A multiplex approach, immunoSEQ multiplex PCR, amplified TCR beta CDR3 across 54 Vbeta and 13 Jbeta. One entry per CDR3 protein, called by TCRdb with MiXCR from the immunoSEQ multiplex PCR reads. The sample has about 180,000 distinct CDR3 sequences, 85% to 95% seen once. The multiple sclerosis controls, all treatment-naive patients, had relapsing-remitting disease that was stable or active. TEMRA cells were FACS-enriched, while CD8+ and CD4+ T cells were negatively isolated.

The chain uses TRBV18 and TRBJ1-1; no clear D gene. The sequencing input was CD8+ T cells from PBMCs. The sequence came from a human donor with multiple sclerosis. The DNA of the CDR3 is TGTGCCAGCTCACCGAGGGCTTTCTCCACTGAAGCTTTCTTT. Protein product: CASSPRAFSTEAFF.